These T cell receptor beta chains were read from a single sample in a study of T-cell memory formation after mild COVID-19. TCRdb analysed the 5' RACE reads with MiXCR anew, one entry per CDR3 protein. Among roughly 130,000 distinct CDR3 sequences listed, 15% to 20% were seen once. Source material: PBMCs or a T cell subset sorted from them (not recorded which). The receptors derive from an adult woman who had mild COVID-19 (a few samples of this study predate the infection). Cell type and time point are not known. Both conserved end residues are part of each CDR3. D genes are given only for firm matches. Size tells how often a clone was seen (once, few, many) or the class of an expanded clone, and some rows leave it out.

NA	NA	TRBV19	TRBJ2-7	CASSIDLNEQYF	TGTGCCAGTAGTATAGATTTGAACGAGCAGTACTTC
TRBD2	NA	TRBV4-2	TRBJ2-5	CASSPTTSEQETQYF	TGTGCCAGCAGCCCTACAACTAGCGAGCAAGAGACCCAGTACTTC
NA	few	TRBV6-5	TRBJ2-5	CASSYHRRGRETQYF	TGTGCCAGCAGTTACCACAGAAGGGGCAGGGAGACCCAGTACTTC
NA	few	TRBV6-5	TRBJ2-3	CASSARDIADTQYF	TGTGCCAGCAGTGCCAGGGACATTGCCGATACGCAGTATTTT
TRBD2	few	TRBV5-6	TRBJ2-2	CASSYLHPGLGAGELFF	TGTGCCAGCAGCTATCTTCATCCGGGACTAGGGGCCGGGGAGCTGTTTTTT
NA	NA	TRBV6-6	TRBJ2-7	CATQGPSDYEQYF	TGTGCCACCCAGGGGCCTTCGGACTACGAGCAGTACTTC
NA	many	TRBV7-9	TRBJ2-5	CASRAGSNQETQYF	TGTGCCAGCAGAGCCGGGAGCAACCAAGAGACCCAGTACTTC
NA	few	TRBV7-6	TRBJ2-7	CASSLTIERASEQYF	TGTGCCAGCAGCTTAACTATTGAGCGGGCGTCCGAGCAGTACTTC
NA	NA	TRBV7-6	TRBJ2-7	CASSPASPSYEQYF	TGTGCCAGCAGCCCCGCCAGCCCCTCCTACGAGCAGTACTTC
NA	few	TRBV24-1	TRBJ2-1	CATEDGSSLRQFF	TGTGCCACCGAAGACGGGAGCTCTTTGCGGCAGTTCTTC
TRBD2	NA	TRBV19	TRBJ2-1	CASYDGTSYYNEQFF	TGTGCCAGCTACGATGGGACTAGTTACTACAATGAGCAGTTCTTC
TRBD1	NA	TRBV12-3/TRBV12-4	TRBJ1-2	CASSAQGLSYGYTF	TGTGCCAGCAGTGCACAGGGGTTGTCCTATGGCTACACCTTC
NA	many	TRBV2	TRBJ2-7	CASSSSSYEQYF	TGTGCCAGCAGCTCTAGCTCCTACGAGCAGTACTTC
NA	NA	TRBV7-9	TRBJ1-1	CASSLSRERAFF	TGTGCCAGCAGCCTAAGCCGGGAACGGGCTTTCTTT
TRBD1	NA	TRBV29-1	TRBJ1-4	CSVLQGGAGEKLFF	TGCAGCGTCTTACAAGGGGGCGCGGGGGAAAAACTGTTTTTT
NA	NA	TRBV5-5	TRBJ2-5	CASSLGWGETQYF	TGTGCCAGCAGCTTGGGCTGGGGGGAGACCCAGTACTTC
TRBD1	few	TRBV24-1	TRBJ2-7	CATSDPAGGFSEQYF	TGTGCCACCAGTGATCCCGCAGGGGGCTTTTCCGAGCAGTACTTC
NA	few	TRBV20-1	TRBJ2-3	CSANFPRGSTDTQYF	TGCAGTGCTAATTTCCCACGGGGTAGCACAGATACGCAGTATTTT
NA	NA	TRBV5-1	TRBJ2-1	CASSQKGKGWKDEQFF	TGCGCCAGCAGCCAGAAGGGGAAAGGGTGGAAGGATGAGCAGTTCTTC
NA	once	TRBV4-3	TRBJ2-3	CASSQFAVGPDTQYF	TGCGCCAGCAGCCAATTTGCAGTGGGGCCAGATACGCAGTATTTT
NA	few	TRBV12-3/TRBV12-4	TRBJ2-1	CASSLNRWSYNEQFF	TGTGCCAGCAGTTTGAACAGGTGGTCCTACAATGAGCAGTTCTTC
TRBD1	NA	TRBV11-1	TRBJ1-1	CASSLAGGQDTEAFF	TGTGCCAGCAGCTTAGCCGGGGGACAGGACACTGAAGCTTTCTTT
NA	few	TRBV6-2/TRBV6-3	TRBJ1-1	CASSYSKLGGRFPEAFF	TGTGCCAGCAGTTACTCGAAGCTGGGGGGAAGGTTCCCTGAAGCTTTCTTT
TRBD1	NA	TRBV6-5	TRBJ1-2	CASSYEGGTGYGYTF	TGTGCCAGCAGTTACGAGGGGGGGACAGGGTATGGCTACACCTTC
NA	few	TRBV7-9	TRBJ1-3	CASELAGPTGNTIYF	TGTGCCAGCGAGTTAGCGGGGCCAACTGGAAACACCATATATTTT
TRBD1	few	TRBV18	TRBJ1-3	CASSPGQGVISGNTIYF	TGTGCCAGCTCACCGGGACAGGGGGTTATCTCTGGAAACACCATATATTTT
TRBD2	few	TRBV3-1	TRBJ2-1	CASSQLAGGPREQFF	TGTGCCAGCAGCCAATTAGCGGGAGGGCCCAGGGAGCAGTTCTTC
NA	few	TRBV12-3/TRBV12-4	TRBJ1-1	CASRGIVAEAFF	TGTGCCAGTCGGGGGATAGTCGCGGAAGCTTTCTTT
NA	few	TRBV9	TRBJ1-4	CASSPGLLDEKLFF	TGTGCCAGCAGCCCGGGCCTGCTCGATGAAAAACTGTTTTTT
NA	few	TRBV5-5	TRBJ2-5	CASSFGRMGTQYF	TGTGCCAGCAGCTTTGGCAGGATGGGGACCCAGTACTTC
NA	NA	TRBV7-3	TRBJ2-1	CASSLRDSHNEQFF	TGTGCCAGCAGCTTACGGGACTCCCACAATGAGCAGTTCTTC
NA	few	TRBV12-3/TRBV12-4	TRBJ2-7	CASSFQTATAYEQYF	TGTGCCAGCAGTTTTCAAACAGCGACAGCCTACGAGCAGTACTTC
NA	NA	TRBV27	TRBJ1-1	CASRGILNTEAFF	TGTGCCAGTAGGGGCATTCTTAACACTGAAGCTTTCTTT
NA	many	TRBV24-1	TRBJ2-5	CATAWGGQGSKETQYF	TGTGCCACCGCCTGGGGGGGCCAGGGGTCCAAAGAGACCCAGTACTTC
NA	NA	TRBV12-3/TRBV12-4	TRBJ1-1	CASSQGRGNTEAFF	TGTGCCAGCAGCCAGGGGAGGGGGAACACTGAAGCTTTCTTT
NA	medium-sized	TRBV27	TRBJ2-1	CASSQYNEQFF	TGTGCCAGCAGTCAGTACAATGAGCAGTTCTTC
NA	many	TRBV2	TRBJ1-2	CASSDEGYGYTF	TGTGCCAGCAGCGACGAGGGATATGGCTACACCTTC
TRBD2	few	TRBV4-3	TRBJ2-1	CASSQFSGSAYNEQFF	TGCGCCAGCAGCCAATTCAGCGGGAGTGCCTACAATGAGCAGTTCTTC
TRBD1	NA	TRBV7-2	TRBJ1-5	CASSRQGAGNQPQHF	TGTGCCAGCAGCCGACAGGGGGCTGGCAATCAGCCCCAGCATTTT
NA	NA	TRBV4-3	TRBJ1-1	CASSPIGPGTITEAFF	TGCGCCAGCAGCCCGATCGGGCCGGGGACTATAACTGAAGCTTTCTTT
TRBD2	NA	TRBV12-3/TRBV12-4	TRBJ2-1	CASSRGLAGGPNNEQFF	TGTGCCAGCAGCCGGGGACTAGCGGGAGGGCCCAACAATGAGCAGTTCTTC
TRBD2	few	TRBV7-9	TRBJ2-3	CASSAQRGRGTDTQYF	TGTGCCAGCAGCGCGCAGCGCGGGAGGGGCACAGATACGCAGTATTTT
NA	NA	TRBV29-1	TRBJ2-7	CSVRLRDRPYEQYF	TGCAGCGTCCGCCTCCGGGACCGGCCCTACGAGCAGTACTTC
NA	NA	TRBV7-9	TRBJ1-1	CASTRIGTEAFF	TGTGCCAGCACCAGGATAGGGACTGAAGCTTTCTTT
NA	NA	TRBV9	TRBJ2-5	CSSSVGDELRWTQYF	TGTTCCAGCAGCGTAGGGGACGAGTTGCGGTGGACCCAGTACTTC